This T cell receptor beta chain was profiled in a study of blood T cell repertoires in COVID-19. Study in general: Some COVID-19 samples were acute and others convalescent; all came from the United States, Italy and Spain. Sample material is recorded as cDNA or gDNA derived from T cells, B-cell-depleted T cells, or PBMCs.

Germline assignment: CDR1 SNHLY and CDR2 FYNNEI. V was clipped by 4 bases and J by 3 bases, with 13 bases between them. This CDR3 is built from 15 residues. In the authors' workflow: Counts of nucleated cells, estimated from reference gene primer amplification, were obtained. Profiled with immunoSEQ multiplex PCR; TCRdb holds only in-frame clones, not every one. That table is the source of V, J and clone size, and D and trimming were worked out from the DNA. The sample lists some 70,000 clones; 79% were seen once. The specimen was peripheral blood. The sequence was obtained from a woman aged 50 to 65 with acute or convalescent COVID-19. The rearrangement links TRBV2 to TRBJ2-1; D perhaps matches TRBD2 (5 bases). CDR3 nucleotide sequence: TGTGCCAGCAGTGTTTTAGCGCCAATCTACAATGAGCAGTTCTTC. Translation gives CASSVLAPIYNEQFF. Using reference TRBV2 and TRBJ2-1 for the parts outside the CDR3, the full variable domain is EPEVTQTPSHQVTQMGQEVILRCVPISNHLYFYWYRQILGQKVEFLVSFYNNEISEKSEIFDDQFSVERPDGSNFTLKIRSTKLEDSAMYFCASSVLAPIYNEQFFGPGTRLTVL.